This T cell receptor beta chain was documented in a study of blood T cell repertoires in COVID-19. The length of the CDR3 is 14 residues. Trimming removed 1 base at V and 4 bases at J, with 11 bases between. Germline values: CDR1 SGHNT, CDR2 YYREEE (reference sequence). Per the authors' pipeline: Quantification of nucleated cells was approximated via reference gene primer amplification. TCRdb's table, derived via immunoSEQ multiplex PCR, lists solely in-frame clones and lacks some. The D gene and trimming were derived from the DNA, and the V and J assignments and clone size from that table. This sample yields roughly 250,000 clones, of which around 82% are seen a single time; about 5.3% belongs to the top ten.

Sequences were obtained from peripheral blood. This sequence joins TRBV5-4 and TRBJ1-1; perhaps TRBD1 as D (5 bases). This sequence originates from an elderly woman with active or convalescent COVID-19. CDR3 amino acids: CASSLLGEGTEAFF. CDR3 coding DNA: TGTGCCAGCAGCTTGTTAGGGGAAGGCACTGAAGCTTTCTTT.